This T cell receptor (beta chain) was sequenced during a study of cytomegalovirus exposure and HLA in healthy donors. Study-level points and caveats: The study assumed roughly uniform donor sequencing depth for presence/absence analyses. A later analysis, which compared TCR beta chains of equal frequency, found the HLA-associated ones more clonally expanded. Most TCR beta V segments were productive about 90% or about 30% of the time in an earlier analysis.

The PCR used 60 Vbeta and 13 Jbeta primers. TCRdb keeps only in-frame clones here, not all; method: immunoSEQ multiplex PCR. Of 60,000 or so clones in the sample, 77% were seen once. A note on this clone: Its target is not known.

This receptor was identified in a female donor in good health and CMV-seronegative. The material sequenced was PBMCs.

CDR3 bases: TGTGCCAGCAGTGAATATACAGGGGTCAGCTCCTACGAGCAGTACTTC. This translates into CASSEYTGVSSYEQYF. The rearrangement uses TRBV25-1 and TRBJ2-7; TRBD1 aligns across 7 bases. Germline lookup yields CDR1 MGHDK and CDR2 SYGVNS. The CDR3 length is 16 residues. Unmatched junction bases numbered 5, after V lost 0 bases and J lost 0 bases.